This is a list of T cell receptor beta chains from one sample in a study of blood T cell repertoires in COVID-19. Profiling relied on immunoSEQ multiplex PCR, and the TCRdb table lists in-frame clones only, not all of them. Of 210,000 or so clones in the sample, about 91% were seen once. Material for sequencing was peripheral blood. Every receptor here comes from a man aged 25 to 45 with acute or convalescent COVID-19. The CDR3 runs from the conserved cysteine through the conserved F or W. D genes are given only for firm matches. A clone size is listed for some rows: how often the clone was seen (once, few, many), or a class if it is expanded.

j_call: TRBJ2-5; v_call: TRBV28; clone_size: .; d_call: TRBD1; cdr3_nt: TGTGCCAGCAGAAGCACAGGGGGCGGCGAGACCCAGTACTTC; cdr3_aa: CASRSTGGGETQYF
j_call: TRBJ1-1; v_call: TRBV7-8; clone_size: .; d_call: .; cdr3_nt: TGTGCCAGTATGAGGTCGATGGTACTGAACACTGAAGCTTTCTTT; cdr3_aa: CASMRSMVLNTEAFF
j_call: TRBJ2-7; v_call: TRBV27; clone_size: .; d_call: TRBD1; cdr3_nt: TGTGCCAGCAGTTTGGAGACAGGGGGTTCCTACGAGCAGTACTTC; cdr3_aa: CASSLETGGSYEQYF
j_call: TRBJ2-7; v_call: TRBV9; clone_size: .; d_call: .; cdr3_nt: TGTGCCGAACAGTACGAGCAGTACTTC; cdr3_aa: CAEQYEQYF
j_call: TRBJ2-6; v_call: TRBV5-6; clone_size: .; d_call: .; cdr3_nt: TGTGCCAGCAGCGCACCGGGACACGCTTTCTCTGGGGCCAACGTCCTGACTTTC; cdr3_aa: CASSAPGHAFSGANVLTF
j_call: TRBJ1-3; v_call: TRBV30; clone_size: .; d_call: .; cdr3_nt: TGTGCCTGGGAACAGGGTGGAGGAAACACCATATATTTT; cdr3_aa: CAWEQGGGNTIYF
j_call: TRBJ2-7; v_call: TRBV28; clone_size: .; d_call: .; cdr3_nt: TGTGCCAGCAGTTTACACCAGGGTCCCTACGAGCAGTACTTC; cdr3_aa: CASSLHQGPYEQYF
j_call: TRBJ1-5; v_call: TRBV28; clone_size: once; d_call: .; cdr3_nt: TGTGCCAGCAGTTGGGGGGTTAGCAATCAGCCCCAGCATTTT; cdr3_aa: CASSWGVSNQPQHF
j_call: TRBJ1-2; v_call: TRBV5-1; clone_size: .; d_call: TRBD1; cdr3_nt: TGCGCCAGCAGCTTGGACAGGGGGCCGAGGGATGGCTACACCTTC; cdr3_aa: CASSLDRGPRDGYTF
j_call: TRBJ2-1; v_call: TRBV3-1/TRBV3-2; clone_size: .; d_call: TRBD2; cdr3_nt: TGTGCCAGCAGCCGCGGCGCTAGCGGGGGGTTAAATGAGCAGTTCTTC; cdr3_aa: CASSRGASGGLNEQFF
j_call: TRBJ1-1; v_call: TRBV6-5; clone_size: .; d_call: .; cdr3_nt: TGTGCCAGCAGTTACTGGGCCGGTCAGGGAGCTTTCTTT; cdr3_aa: CASSYWAGQGAFF
j_call: TRBJ2-2; v_call: TRBV6-5; clone_size: .; d_call: .; cdr3_nt: TGTGCCACCAGGGGCCCTCCCGCCACCGGGGAGCTGTTTTTT; cdr3_aa: CATRGPPATGELFF
j_call: TRBJ1-2; v_call: TRBV10-3; clone_size: .; d_call: TRBD1; cdr3_nt: TGTGCCATCAGAGGGGACAGAGGCTATGGCTACACCTTC; cdr3_aa: CAIRGDRGYGYTF
j_call: TRBJ2-5; v_call: TRBV27; clone_size: .; d_call: .; cdr3_nt: TGTGCCAGCAGTTTATTACAGGGAGGGATCGCGGAGACCCAGTACTTC; cdr3_aa: CASSLLQGGIAETQYF
j_call: TRBJ2-5; v_call: TRBV24-1; clone_size: .; d_call: .; cdr3_nt: TGTGCCACCAGTGATTTCCTCTCCAACACGCGGGAGACCCAGTACTTC; cdr3_aa: CATSDFLSNTRETQYF
j_call: TRBJ1-5; v_call: TRBV28; clone_size: .; d_call: .; cdr3_nt: TGTGCCAGCAGTTCAAGAGGAGTATTCAATCAGCCCCAGCATTTT; cdr3_aa: CASSSRGVFNQPQHF
j_call: TRBJ2-2; v_call: TRBV11-3; clone_size: .; d_call: TRBD1; cdr3_nt: TGTGCCAGCAGTCGTACGGTGACAGGGGACGTGGCCGGGGAGCTGTTTTTT; cdr3_aa: CASSRTVTGDVAGELFF
j_call: TRBJ1-1; v_call: TRBV2; clone_size: .; d_call: .; cdr3_nt: TGTGCCAGCAGTGATAACCGGTGGGGGAGGACTGAAGCTTTCTTT; cdr3_aa: CASSDNRWGRTEAFF
j_call: TRBJ2-3; v_call: TRBV11-3; clone_size: once; d_call: TRBD1; cdr3_nt: TGTGCCAGCAGCGGCTGGACAGGGGAACACACAGATACGCAGTATTTT; cdr3_aa: CASSGWTGEHTDTQYF
j_call: TRBJ1-3; v_call: TRBV28; clone_size: .; d_call: .; cdr3_nt: TGTGCCAGCAGTTTAGGAGTATACACCATATATTTT; cdr3_aa: CASSLGVYTIYF
j_call: TRBJ2-6; v_call: TRBV28; clone_size: .; d_call: TRBD1; cdr3_nt: TGTGCCAGCAGGAGCTTTTGGACAGGGCATACTGGGGCCAACGTCCTGACTTTC; cdr3_aa: CASRSFWTGHTGANVLTF
j_call: TRBJ2-2; v_call: TRBV5-1; clone_size: .; d_call: .; cdr3_nt: TGCGCCAGCAGCCAATCATCGAACACCGGGGAGCTGTTTTTT; cdr3_aa: CASSQSSNTGELFF
j_call: TRBJ1-2; v_call: TRBV7-9; clone_size: .; d_call: .; cdr3_nt: TGTGCCAGCAGTCAAAATACGGTTTTCGATAGCTACACCTTC; cdr3_aa: CASSQNTVFDSYTF
j_call: TRBJ2-7; v_call: TRBV2; clone_size: .; d_call: .; cdr3_nt: TGTGCCAGCAGAACGGACAGCTACGAGCAGTACTTC; cdr3_aa: CASRTDSYEQYF
j_call: TRBJ1-5; v_call: TRBV6-2/TRBV6-3; clone_size: .; d_call: .; cdr3_nt: TGTGCCAGCAGCCCTGAGTATGTATTCAGCAATCAGCCCCAGCATTTT; cdr3_aa: CASSPEYVFSNQPQHF
j_call: TRBJ2-2; v_call: TRBV27; clone_size: .; d_call: .; cdr3_nt: TGTGCCAGCAGGGCGGTAGCGAACACCGGGGAGCTGTTTTTT; cdr3_aa: CASRAVANTGELFF
j_call: TRBJ1-1; v_call: TRBV7-3; clone_size: .; d_call: .; cdr3_nt: TGTGCCAGCAGCTTAACGCCAGGAATGTCAGAAGCTTTCTTT; cdr3_aa: CASSLTPGMSEAFF